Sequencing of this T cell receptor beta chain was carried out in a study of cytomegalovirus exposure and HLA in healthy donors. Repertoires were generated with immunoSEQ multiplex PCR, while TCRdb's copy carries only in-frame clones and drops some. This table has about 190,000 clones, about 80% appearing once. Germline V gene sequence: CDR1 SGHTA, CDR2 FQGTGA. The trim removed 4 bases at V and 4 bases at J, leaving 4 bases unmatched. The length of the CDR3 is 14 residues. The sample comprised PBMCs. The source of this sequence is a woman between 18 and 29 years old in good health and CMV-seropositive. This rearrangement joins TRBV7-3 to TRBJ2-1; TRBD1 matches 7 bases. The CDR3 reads CASSSGTDYNEQFF. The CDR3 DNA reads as TGTGCCAGCAGCTCCGGGACAGATTACAATGAGCAGTTCTTC.